A selection of T cell receptor beta chains follows, all from one sample in a study of technical replicates of blood from a handful of donors. TCRdb's table, derived via immunoSEQ multiplex PCR, lists solely in-frame clones and lacks some. This sample yields almost 70,000 clones, of which 92% are seen a single time; 0.3% to 0.4% belongs to the top ten. The sequencing sample was made of T cells isolated from PBMCs. The receptor set was obtained from a human donor in good health. Both conserved end residues are part of each CDR3. Each record gives: V gene, clone size, J gene, D gene, CDR3 protein, CDR3 DNA. D genes are given only for firm matches. A row's size may be missing; if present it is once, few, many or a size class.

V: TRBV7-9
size: NA
J: TRBJ1-1
D: TRBD1
CDR3: CASRQGAKAEAFF
DNA: TGTGCCAGTCGACAGGGGGCAAAAGCTGAAGCTTTCTTT

V: TRBV6-1
size: NA
J: TRBJ2-3
D: TRBD2
CDR3: CASREEHQAGGVADTQYF
DNA: TGTGCCAGCAGAGAAGAGCATCAAGCGGGAGGGGTGGCAGATACGCAGTATTTT

V: TRBV11-2
size: NA
J: TRBJ2-1
D: TRBD1
CDR3: CASSLRTGQGLYNEQFF
DNA: TGTGCCAGCAGCTTAAGAACAGGACAGGGGCTTTACAATGAGCAGTTCTTC

V: TRBV7-2
size: NA
J: TRBJ2-7
D: NA
CDR3: CASSLAAYEQYF
DNA: TGTGCCAGCAGCTTAGCCGCCTACGAGCAGTACTTC

V: TRBV2
size: NA
J: TRBJ2-5
D: NA
CDR3: CASSDRETQYF
DNA: TGTGCCAGCAGTGACAGGGAGACCCAGTACTTC

V: TRBV11-2
size: NA
J: TRBJ2-1
D: TRBD2
CDR3: CASSQGGGLAGNEQFF
DNA: TGTGCCAGCAGCCAGGGGGGGGGACTAGCGGGTAATGAGCAGTTCTTC

V: TRBV10-3
size: NA
J: TRBJ2-7
D: TRBD1
CDR3: CATGGQGTPYEQYF
DNA: TGTGCCACTGGGGGACAGGGGACACCCTACGAGCAGTACTTC

V: TRBV6-5
size: NA
J: TRBJ1-4
D: TRBD1
CDR3: CASRDSQNEKLFF
DNA: TGTGCCAGCCGGGACAGTCAAAATGAAAAACTGTTTTTT

V: TRBV19
size: NA
J: TRBJ2-2
D: NA
CDR3: CASSVAGVPTGELFF
DNA: TGTGCCAGTAGTGTAGCAGGGGTACCCACCGGGGAGCTGTTTTTT

V: TRBV19
size: NA
J: TRBJ2-2
D: TRBD2
CDR3: CASSLGLDGELFF
DNA: TGTGCCAGTAGTCTCGGACTAGACGGGGAGCTGTTTTTT

V: TRBV9
size: NA
J: TRBJ2-3
D: NA
CDR3: CASSVAGVWDTQYF
DNA: TGTGCCAGCAGCGTAGCGGGAGTATGGGATACGCAGTATTTT

V: TRBV14
size: NA
J: TRBJ1-1
D: NA
CDR3: CASSQVGPTEAFF
DNA: TGTGCCAGCAGCCAAGTTGGCCCGACTGAAGCTTTCTTT

V: TRBV2
size: NA
J: TRBJ2-7
D: NA
CDR3: CASIQGYGSTYEQYF
DNA: TGTGCCAGTATCCAGGGGTATGGGAGTACCTACGAGCAGTACTTC

V: TRBV18
size: NA
J: TRBJ1-1
D: NA
CDR3: CASSSTADTEAFF
DNA: TGTGCCAGCTCATCTACGGCGGATACTGAAGCTTTCTTT

V: TRBV9
size: NA
J: TRBJ2-7
D: TRBD2
CDR3: CASSVGSGESSYEQYF
DNA: TGTGCCAGCAGCGTAGGGAGCGGGGAGAGCTCCTACGAGCAGTACTTC

V: TRBV7-3
size: NA
J: TRBJ2-3
D: TRBD2
CDR3: CASRLKATSGKRLASTDTQYF
DNA: TGTGCCAGCCGATTAAAGGCGACTAGCGGGAAGAGGCTAGCTAGCACAGATACGCAGTATTTT

V: TRBV7-2
size: NA
J: TRBJ1-5
D: NA
CDR3: CASSLGTSSNQPQHF
DNA: TGTGCCAGCAGCTTAGGTACAAGTAGCAATCAGCCCCAGCATTTT

V: TRBV28
size: NA
J: TRBJ1-3
D: NA
CDR3: CASSSNLGLYSGNTIYF
DNA: TGTGCCAGCAGTTCCAACCTTGGACTGTACTCTGGAAACACCATATATTTT

V: TRBV10-2
size: NA
J: TRBJ2-1
D: NA
CDR3: CASSEDSYNEQFF
DNA: TGCGCCAGCAGTGAGGACTCTTACAATGAGCAGTTCTTC

V: TRBV5-4
size: NA
J: TRBJ2-2
D: TRBD2
CDR3: CASSLIAGPDTGELFF
DNA: TGTGCCAGCAGCCTTATAGCGGGACCGGACACCGGGGAGCTGTTTTTT

V: TRBV27
size: once
J: TRBJ1-5
D: TRBD1
CDR3: CASSLEGQGYQPQHF
DNA: TGTGCCAGCAGTTTAGAGGGACAGGGGTATCAGCCCCAGCATTTT

V: TRBV6-1
size: NA
J: TRBJ2-2
D: TRBD1
CDR3: CASHGTGLTGELFF
DNA: TGTGCCAGCCACGGGACAGGGCTCACCGGGGAGCTGTTTTTT

V: TRBV5-1
size: NA
J: TRBJ2-1
D: TRBD2
CDR3: CASSLRLAGVTAYNEQFF
DNA: TGCGCCAGCAGCTTGAGACTAGCGGGGGTAACCGCCTACAATGAGCAGTTCTTC

V: TRBV7-9
size: NA
J: TRBJ2-1
D: NA
CDR3: CASSFSRLGNEQFF
DNA: TGTGCCAGCAGCTTCTCCCGACTTGGGAATGAGCAGTTCTTC

V: TRBV9
size: once
J: TRBJ2-2
D: NA
CDR3: CASSVAPGLSGELFF
DNA: TGTGCCAGCAGCGTAGCGCCAGGGCTTTCCGGGGAGCTGTTTTTT

V: TRBV11-3
size: NA
J: TRBJ2-5
D: TRBD1
CDR3: CASSLRTGDEETQYF
DNA: TGTGCCAGCAGCTTAAGGACAGGGGATGAAGAGACCCAGTACTTC

V: TRBV5-1
size: NA
J: TRBJ2-7
D: NA
CDR3: CASSLVRGSKDEQYF
DNA: TGCGCCAGCAGCTTGGTTAGGGGTAGTAAGGACGAGCAGTACTTC

V: TRBV11-2
size: NA
J: TRBJ1-1
D: NA
CDR3: CASSLGSPEAFF
DNA: TGTGCCAGCAGCTTAGGTAGCCCTGAAGCTTTCTTT

V: TRBV5-1
size: once
J: TRBJ2-2
D: NA
CDR3: CASSVTGTGELFF
DNA: TGCGCCAGCAGCGTGACAGGAACCGGGGAGCTGTTTTTT

V: TRBV27
size: NA
J: TRBJ1-4
D: TRBD1
CDR3: CASSLLGTGSNEKLFF
DNA: TGTGCCAGCAGCCTATTGGGGACAGGGTCTAATGAAAAACTGTTTTTT

V: TRBV15
size: NA
J: TRBJ2-1
D: NA
CDR3: CATSRERELSHEQFF
DNA: TGTGCCACCAGCAGAGAACGGGAGCTGTCGCATGAGCAGTTCTTC

V: TRBV2
size: NA
J: TRBJ1-2
D: NA
CDR3: CASSPPEGFYGYTF
DNA: TGTGCCAGCAGTCCCCCGGAGGGGTTCTATGGCTACACCTTC

V: TRBV5-1
size: NA
J: TRBJ1-1
D: NA
CDR3: CASSDSPTEAFF
DNA: TGCGCCAGCTCTGACAGTCCCACTGAAGCTTTCTTT

V: TRBV6-6
size: NA
J: TRBJ2-1
D: TRBD2
CDR3: CASSPVAGGRKFF
DNA: TGTGCCAGCAGCCCCGTAGCGGGAGGGAGAAAGTTCTTC

V: TRBV18
size: NA
J: TRBJ1-1
D: TRBD1
CDR3: CASSPWTGGKTSTEAFF
DNA: TGTGCCAGCTCACCCTGGACAGGGGGCAAAACGAGCACTGAAGCTTTCTTT

V: TRBV5-1
size: NA
J: TRBJ2-7
D: TRBD1
CDR3: CASSWTGEYEQYF
DNA: TGCGCCAGCAGCTGGACAGGGGAATACGAGCAGTACTTC

V: TRBV6-6
size: NA
J: TRBJ1-5
D: TRBD1
CDR3: CASSYSGQVGQPQHF
DNA: TGTGCCAGCAGTTATTCCGGACAGGTCGGGCAGCCCCAGCATTTT

V: TRBV28
size: NA
J: TRBJ2-5
D: NA
CDR3: CASRTGVPETQYF
DNA: TGTGCCAGCAGGACGGGGGTCCCCGAGACCCAGTACTTC

V: TRBV30
size: once
J: TRBJ2-1
D: TRBD2
CDR3: CAWIAGGTYNEQFF
DNA: TGTGCCTGGATAGCGGGAGGGACCTACAATGAGCAGTTCTTC

V: TRBV28
size: NA
J: TRBJ2-7
D: NA
CDR3: CASSYHRAYEQYF
DNA: TGTGCCAGCAGTTACCACAGGGCCTACGAGCAGTACTTC

V: TRBV6-1
size: NA
J: TRBJ2-7
D: NA
CDR3: CASRQDSSSYEQYF
DNA: TGTGCCAGCAGACAGGACAGCTCTTCCTACGAGCAGTACTTC

V: TRBV10-3
size: NA
J: TRBJ1-1
D: NA
CDR3: CAISESGGPNTEAFF
DNA: TGTGCCATCAGTGAGTCGGGAGGGCCGAACACTGAAGCTTTCTTT

V: TRBV27
size: once
J: TRBJ2-1
D: TRBD1
CDR3: CASSKIQGAEKSYNEQFF
DNA: TGTGCCAGCAGTAAAATCCAGGGGGCGGAGAAGTCCTACAATGAGCAGTTCTTC

V: TRBV5-6
size: NA
J: TRBJ1-4
D: NA
CDR3: CASSFLLNEKLFF
DNA: TGTGCCAGCAGCTTCCTCCTTAATGAAAAACTGTTTTTT

V: TRBV5-6
size: NA
J: TRBJ1-2
D: NA
CDR3: CASSLGEGYTF
DNA: TGTGCCAGCAGCTTAGGGGAAGGCTACACCTTC

V: TRBV6-6
size: NA
J: TRBJ1-1
D: TRBD1
CDR3: CASSLGTVKDTEAFF
DNA: TGTGCCAGCAGTCTCGGGACAGTCAAGGACACTGAAGCTTTCTTT

V: TRBV4-1
size: NA
J: TRBJ1-5
D: TRBD1
CDR3: CASSPPRQGREFNQPQHF
DNA: TGCGCCAGCAGCCCACCCAGACAGGGTAGGGAGTTTAATCAGCCCCAGCATTTT

V: TRBV27
size: NA
J: TRBJ1-2
D: NA
CDR3: CASSLLEGSDGYTF
DNA: TGTGCCAGCAGTTTATTAGAGGGATCGGACGGCTACACCTTC

V: TRBV18
size: NA
J: TRBJ2-2
D: NA
CDR3: CASSPLAHTNTGELFF
DNA: TGTGCCAGCTCACCACTAGCACATACGAACACCGGGGAGCTGTTTTTT